Below, 24 T cell receptor beta chains from the same sample are listed, as sequenced in a study of CD8 T cells in ankylosing spondylitis. General study findings and limits: Fewer than ten highly homologous variants made up a TCR beta motif that seemed to typify ankylosing spondylitis blood.

From the 5' RACE reads, TCRdb called clonotypes with MiXCR, one entry per CDR3 protein. The data show roughly 670,000 distinct CDR3 sequences, around a fifth seen once. The antigens for these receptors are not known. The sequenced material came from blood, either unsorted or a sorted T cell fraction (not recorded which). These receptor sequences come from a male donor with ankylosing spondylitis.

V is TRBV12-3 or TRBV12-4 and J is TRBJ1-4; 7 nucleotides match TRBD1. J gave up 9 bases and V 6 bases, and 10 bases lay outside the gene matches. This CDR3 has 14 amino acids. In DNA form, the CDR3 reads TGTGCCAGCAGCAGAACAGGGGACGGGCAAAAACTGTTTTTT. Its protein product is CASSRTGDGQKLFF.

This clonotype has at least ten counts. CDR3 residues: CASSLEAGQGIGEQYF. In DNA form, the CDR3 reads TGCGCCAGCAGCTTGGAGGCGGGACAGGGTATCGGCGAGCAGTACTTC. The rearrangement links TRBV5-1 to TRBJ2-7, with TRBD1 identical over 9 bases. The CDR3 loop spans 16 amino acids. Looked up from germline, CDR1 is SGHRS and CDR2 is YFSETQ. V lost 0 bases and J lost 6; bases outside the gene matches: 10.

This clonotype has a count of ten or more. This rearrangement joins TRBV12-3 or TRBV12-4 to TRBJ1-5; D gene unclear. V was clipped by 3 bases and J by 0 bases, with 6 bases between them. This CDR3 contains 14 residues. This CDR3 reads CASSFRVSNQPQHF. Here the CDR3 DNA reads TGTGCCAGCAGTTTCCGGGTTAGCAATCAGCCCCAGCATTTT.

This clonotype has a handful of counts. The gene calls are TRBV29-1 and TRBJ2-7; 14 bases map to TRBD2. From germline, CDR1 is SQVTM and CDR2 ANQGSEA. The junction had 8 bases not matched to a gene; V was cut back by 6 bases and J by 4 bases. The CDR3 is made up of 15 amino acids. The CDR3, as DNA: TGCAGCGTCGGACTAGCGGGAGGACCCGAGTACGAGCAGTACTTC. Protein: CSVGLAGGPEYEQYF.

This clonotype was detected only a few times. The chain joins TRBV6-2 or TRBV6-3 to TRBJ2-3; D not resolved. The CDR3 consists of 14 residues. The germline CDR1 and CDR2 sequences are MNHEY and SVGEGT. The V and J ends lost 1 base and 6 bases respectively, with 11 bases between them. The CDR3: CASSYLGMRDTQYF. CDR3 DNA sequence: TGTGCCAGCAGTTACTTGGGGATGAGGGATACGCAGTATTTT.

The chain combines TRBV9 with TRBJ1-1; 7 bases agree with TRBD1. In germline, CDR1 is SGDLS, CDR2 YYNGEE. CDR3 length: 16 residues. V dropped 0 bases and J dropped 3; count of bases not matched to a gene: 8. The CDR3 sequence: CASSVDSTGVYTEAFF. CDR3 nucleotides: TGTGCCAGCAGCGTAGATTCAACAGGGGTTTACACTGAAGCTTTCTTT. The whole variable domain, remainder taken from reference TRBV9 and TRBJ1-1, is DSGVTQTPKHLITATGQRVTLRCSPRSGDLSVYWYQQSLDQGLQFLIQYYNGEERAKGNILERFSAQQFPDLHSELNLSSLELGDSALYFCASSVDSTGVYTEAFFGQGTRLTVV.

This clonotype was counted a few times. V gene TRBV5-1 combines with J gene TRBJ2-3; 12 positions match TRBD2. V dropped 0 bases and J dropped 0; count of bases not matched to a gene: 2. From germline, CDR1 is SGHRS and CDR2 YFSETQ. This CDR3 contains 17 residues. The CDR3 DNA reads as TGCGCCAGCAGCTTGGGACTAGCGGGGGCTAGCACAGATACGCAGTATTTT. Translated, it gives CASSLGLAGASTDTQYF. Full variable domain (remainder filled in from reference TRBV5-1 and TRBJ2-3): KAGVTQTPRYLIKTRGQQVTLSCSPISGHRSVSWYQQTPGQGLQFLFEYFSETQRNKGNFPGRFSGRQFSNSRSEMNVSTLELGDSALYLCASSLGLAGASTDTQYFGPGTRLTVL.

This clonotype was detected only a few times. The chain is built from TRBV19 and TRBJ2-1; 10 positions agree with TRBD2. V lost 5 bases, J lost 6 bases, and 10 bases stayed unmatched. The CDR3 runs 16 residues. Germline CDR1 and CDR2: LNHDA and SQIVND (reference sequence). This CDR3 is CASSVGLADSGNEQFF. The CDR3 DNA reads as TGTGCCAGTAGTGTCGGACTAGCGGATTCGGGCAATGAGCAGTTCTTC.

The gene calls are TRBV28 and TRBJ2-7; 8 nucleotides align to TRBD1. The CDR3 contains 15 residues. J lost 5 bases, V lost 3 bases, and 9 bases had no gene match. Germline loops: CDR1 MDHEN, CDR2 SYDVKM. The CDR3 bases are TGTGCCAGCAGTTTCTCTCGGACAGGGTCGGACGAGCAGTACTTC. Translated, it gives CASSFSRTGSDEQYF.

This clonotype has a handful of counts. V usage is TRBV29-1 and J usage is TRBJ2-7; 9 nucleotides match TRBD2. Germline V CDR1 and CDR2: SQVTM, ANQGSEA. Trimming cost V 2 bases and J 8 bases; bases outside gene matches: 10. The CDR3 is 14 amino acids. CDR3 in DNA: TGCAGCGTTGAAAAAATAACGGCTAGCGGGAAGCAGTACTTC. Its translation: CSVEKITASGKQYF.

This clonotype was observed at least ten times. The CDR3: CASSRREKNEKLFF. For the CDR3, the DNA is TGTGCCAGCAGTCGACGCGAGAAAAATGAAAAACTGTTTTTT. The rearrangement links TRBV12-3 or TRBV12-4 to TRBJ1-4; no clear D. The CDR3 is made up of 14 amino acids. Trimming took off 5 bases at V and 5 bases at J, with 12 bases between the two ends.

Only a few counts were recorded for this clonotype. The V call is TRBV20-1, the J call TRBJ2-7; 10 nucleotides agree with TRBD1. The CDR3 runs 15 residues. The germline V gene encodes CDR1 DFQATT and CDR2 SNEGSKA (reference sequence). The V and J ends lost 2 bases and 5 bases, in that order; junction bases with no gene match: 9. This CDR3 reads CSARPPTGGFDEQYF. The DNA for the CDR3 is TGCAGTGCTAGACCCCCGACAGGGGGCTTTGACGAGCAGTACTTC.

CDR3 sequence: CATRTSSGSGNEQFF. CDR3 DNA sequence: TGTGCCACCAGGACATCTAGCGGGAGCGGCAATGAGCAGTTCTTC. V is TRBV24-1 and J is TRBJ2-1; 10 bases line up with TRBD2. Trimming cost V 7 bases and J 6 bases; bases outside gene matches: 8. This CDR3 comprises 15 residues. CDR1 is KGHDR and CDR2 is SFDVKD in the germline V gene.

This clonotype was recorded many times. V is TRBV12-3 or TRBV12-4 and J is TRBJ2-5; the D call may be TRBD1 or TRBD2 (5 bases each). The CDR3 sequence is 16 residues long. Trimming removed 5 bases at V and 2 bases at J, with 18 bases between. CDR3 bases: TGTGCCAGCAGTCCTCAGAGACGGTGGGGGCAAGAGACCCAGTACTTC. Its protein product is CASSPQRRWGQETQYF.

The chain links TRBV7-8 to TRBJ2-7, with a possible D match to TRBD1 (6 bases). This CDR3 contains 14 residues. Per the germline V gene, CDR1 is SGHVS and CDR2 is FQNEAQ. Trimming pared 4 bases from V and 4 bases from J, leaving 14 bases between. In DNA form, the CDR3 reads TGTGCCAGCAGCTCCCGGACAGCACCTTACGAGCAGTACTTC. This codes for CASSSRTAPYEQYF.

The chain recombines TRBV12-3 or TRBV12-4 with TRBJ1-2; tentative D call: TRBD1 (6 bases). The CDR3 consists of 13 residues. The ends were cut back, 5 bases at V and 8 bases at J, with 15 bases in the middle. The CDR3 coding sequence is TGTGCCAGCAGTCGGGGGGGGCGAGGAGGCTACACCTTC. This codes for CASSRGGRGGYTF.

This clonotype was seen more than once but under ten times. The chain has TRBV5-1 and TRBJ1-3, with 7 bases lining up with TRBD1. J lost 4 bases, V lost 1 base, and 8 bases had no gene match. CDR1 is SGHRS and CDR2 is YFSETQ in the germline V gene. This CDR3 has 16 residues. CDR3 region: CASSLSRGSSGNTIYF. The CDR3, as DNA: TGCGCCAGCAGCTTGAGCAGGGGGTCCTCGGGAAACACCATATATTTT.

This rearrangement joins TRBV4-1 to TRBJ2-1; D gene uncertain. The CDR3 is 13 residues long. Trimming pared 2 bases from V and 12 bases from J, leaving 14 bases between. Germline CDR1 reads MGHRA; CDR2 reads YSYEKL. CDR3 sequence (DNA): TGCGCCAGCAGCCAAATGGTCGGTTTTGTGCAGTTCTTC. The encoded protein is CASSQMVGFVQFF.

This chain connects TRBV6-1 to TRBJ1-1; possibly TRBD1 for D (5 bases). This CDR3 comprises 14 residues. Germline CDR1 and CDR2: MNHNS and SASEGT. The V and J ends lost 6 bases and 1 base respectively, with 12 bases between them. The CDR3 DNA follows: TGTGCCAGCAGCGTCAGGGATGCGAACACTGAAGCTTTCTTT. It codes for CASSVRDANTEAFF.

The V gene is TRBV5-1, the J gene TRBJ2-7; a weak D match, TRBD2 (6 bases). The CDR3 sequence is 13 residues long. The V and J ends lost 3 bases and 6 bases respectively, with 13 bases between them. Germline V gene data show CDR1 as SGHRS and CDR2 as YFSETQ. The CDR3 sequence: CASSSLDYGEQYF. CDR3 nucleotides: TGCGCCAGCAGCTCATTGGACTACGGCGAGCAGTACTTC.

The rearrangement uses TRBV20-1 and TRBJ2-7; 8 nucleotides match TRBD1. The CDR3 has 14 residues. V dropped 7 bases and J dropped 4; count of bases not matched to a gene: 12. The germline CDR1 and CDR2 sequences are DFQATT and SNEGSKA (reference sequence). CDR3 in DNA: TGCAGTGGCGGGGCCCTGACAGGGGAATACGAGCAGTACTTC. This codes for CSGGALTGEYEQYF.

The chain combines TRBV19 with TRBJ1-2, with a weak D call TRBD1 (6 bases). The germline gives CDR1 LNHDA, CDR2 SQIVND (reference sequence). The CDR3 loop spans 14 amino acids. With 2 bases removed from V and 4 bases from J, the gap between germline ends came to 11 bases. In DNA, the CDR3 is TGTGCCAGTAGTATATTGGGGGCCAGCTATGGCTACACCTTC. It encodes CASSILGASYGYTF.

The chain couples TRBV4-3 to TRBJ2-7; 8 positions agree with TRBD1. V was pared by 3 bases and J by 0 bases, with 7 bases of the junction left unmatched. Germline V gene sequence: CDR1 LGHNA, CDR2 YSLEER. This CDR3 is 16 amino acids long. This chain's CDR3 is CASSQGTGKSSYEQYF. In nucleotides, the CDR3 is TGCGCCAGCAGCCAGGGGACAGGCAAGAGCTCCTACGAGCAGTACTTC.

The chain recombines TRBV2 with TRBJ1-2; tentative D call: TRBD1 (5 bases). The CDR3 is 14 residues long. Germline-derived CDR1 and CDR2 are SNHLY and FYNNEI. Trimming took off 9 bases at V and 5 bases at J, with 19 bases between the two ends. Written as DNA, the CDR3 is TGTGCCAGTAGGGACTCGGGGAACGGTTATGGCTACACCTTC. Protein: CASRDSGNGYGYTF.